The 5 T cell receptor beta chains below come from one sample, sequenced in a study of CD8 T cells in ankylosing spondylitis. TCRdb redid the calling of the 5' RACE reads with MiXCR, one entry per CDR3 protein. The table has about 120,000 distinct CDR3 sequences, roughly 13% seen once. Input material: blood, either unsorted or a sorted T cell fraction (not recorded which). The receptor source for this set is a female donor with ankylosing spondylitis or in good health (not recorded which).

The genes are TRBV28 and TRBJ1-2; 7 nucleotides align to TRBD1. Unmatched junction bases numbered 0, after V lost 0 bases and J lost 2 bases. The CDR3 sequence is 14 residues long. Germline V gene lookup returns CDR1 MDHEN and CDR2 SYDVKM. The CDR3 protein is CASSLWGQNYGYTF. The CDR3 region has the DNA TGTGCCAGCAGTTTATGGGGACAGAACTATGGCTACACCTTC.

This clonotype was seen ten or more times. The rearrangement links TRBV20-1 to TRBJ2-1; 10 bases line up with TRBD1. CDR3 length: 15 amino acids. The V segment lost 3 bases and the J segment 7 bases; nucleotides outside the gene matches: 9. Germline V CDR1 and CDR2: DFQATT, SNEGSKA (reference sequence). The CDR3 sequence is CSASNRQGASNEQFF. The CDR3 DNA reads as TGCAGTGCTAGTAATCGACAGGGGGCTTCTAATGAGCAGTTCTTC.

This clonotype was recorded a few times. This chain links TRBV27 with TRBJ2-2, with D uncertain. Germline lookup yields CDR1 MNHEY and CDR2 SMNVEV (reference sequence). Deletions cut 3 bases from V and 8 bases from J, with 7 bases between. The CDR3 length is 12 residues. CDR3 residues: CASSLIDGELFF. The CDR3 DNA follows: TGTGCCAGCAGTTTGATTGATGGGGAGCTGTTTTTT.

This chain links TRBV30 with TRBJ2-5; D gene unclear. This CDR3 is built from 13 residues. Germline loops: CDR1 GTSNPN, CDR2 SVGIG (reference sequence). Trimming shortened V by 0 bases and J by 4 bases, and 9 bases separated the two germline ends. The CDR3 region has the DNA TGTGCCTGGAGTGTGGGTCGGCTAGAGACCCAGTACTTC. It yields the protein CAWSVGRLETQYF.

This clonotype came up a few times. The chain uses TRBV20-1 and TRBJ1-5, with a possible D match to TRBD1 (5 bases). The CDR3 is 16 residues long. Germline CDR1 is DFQATT and CDR2 is SNEGSKA (reference sequence). The V gene lost 3 bases and the J gene lost 3 bases, with 18 bases spanning the gap. CDR3 DNA: TGCAGTGCTAGTCCGGCAGGGAGAAAGGACAATCAGCCCCAGCATTTT. Amino acid sequence: CSASPAGRKDNQPQHF.